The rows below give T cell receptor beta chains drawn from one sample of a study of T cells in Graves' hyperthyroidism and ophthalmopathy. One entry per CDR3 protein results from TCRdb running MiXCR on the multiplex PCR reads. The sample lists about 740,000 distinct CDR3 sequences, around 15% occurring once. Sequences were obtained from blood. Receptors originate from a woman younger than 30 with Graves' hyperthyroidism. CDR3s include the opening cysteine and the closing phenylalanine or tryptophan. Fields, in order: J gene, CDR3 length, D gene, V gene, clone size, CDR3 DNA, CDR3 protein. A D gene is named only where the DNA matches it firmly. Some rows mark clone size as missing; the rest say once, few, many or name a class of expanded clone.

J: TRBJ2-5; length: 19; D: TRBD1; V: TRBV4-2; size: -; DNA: TGTGCCAGCAGCCAAGGCCCGGGACAGGGGCCCCGCGGGGTAGAGACCCAGTACTTC; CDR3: CASSQGPGQGPRGVETQYF
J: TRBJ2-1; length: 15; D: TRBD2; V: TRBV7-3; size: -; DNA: TGTGCCAGCAGCTTAAGCGGCGGGAGGTACAATGAGCGGTTCTTC; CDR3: CASSLSGGRYNERFF
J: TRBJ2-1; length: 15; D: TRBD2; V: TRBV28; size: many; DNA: TGTGCCAGCCGTGGGAGGGCCTGGTCCTACAATGAGCAGTTCTTC; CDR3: CASRGRAWSYNEQFF
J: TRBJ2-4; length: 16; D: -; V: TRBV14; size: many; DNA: TGTGCCAGCAGCCAAGGACACCAGCTAGCCAAAAACATTCAGTACTTC; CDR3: CASSQGHQLAKNIQYF
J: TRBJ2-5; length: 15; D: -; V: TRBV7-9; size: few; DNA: TGTGCCAGCAGCCCCGCCCTGCGCGCCCAAGAGACCCAGTACTTC; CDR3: CASSPALRAQETQYF
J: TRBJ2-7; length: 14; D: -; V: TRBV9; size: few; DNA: TGTGCCAGCAGCATAAGCAGGGAGCCCTACGAGCAGTACTTC; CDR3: CASSISREPYEQYF
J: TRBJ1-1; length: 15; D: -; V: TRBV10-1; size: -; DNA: TGCGCCAGCGATCTCCGTCACAGGGAAGACACTGAAGCTTTCTTT; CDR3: CASDLRHREDTEAFF
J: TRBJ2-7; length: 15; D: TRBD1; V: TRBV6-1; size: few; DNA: TGTGCCAGCAGTCCTGGCGGGACAGGGACCTACGAGCAGTACTTC; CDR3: CASSPGGTGTYEQYF
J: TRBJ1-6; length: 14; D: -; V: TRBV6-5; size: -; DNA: TGTGCCAGCAGTTACCGGGTTGGCGATTCACCCCTCCACTTT; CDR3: CASSYRVGDSPLHF
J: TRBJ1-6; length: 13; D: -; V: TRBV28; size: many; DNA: TGTGCCAGCAGCCTCCCCCTCAATTCACCCCTCCACTTT; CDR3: CASSLPLNSPLHF
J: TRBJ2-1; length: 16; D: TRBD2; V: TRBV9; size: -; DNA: TGTGCCAGCAGCGGGGTAGCGGGCAGCTCCTACAATGAGCAGTTCTTC; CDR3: CASSGVAGSSYNEQFF
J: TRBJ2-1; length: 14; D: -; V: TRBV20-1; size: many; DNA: TGCAGTGCTAGTCCCCTCGGACCGGAGGGGGAGCAGTTCTTC; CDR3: CSASPLGPEGEQFF
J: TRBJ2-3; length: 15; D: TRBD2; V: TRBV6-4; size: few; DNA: TGTGCCAGCAGTCCCGATGGGGGAGGGACAGATACGCAGTATTTT; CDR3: CASSPDGGGTDTQYF
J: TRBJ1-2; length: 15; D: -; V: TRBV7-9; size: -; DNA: TGTGCCAGCAGCTTAGGAGGGACGGAGTCCTATGGCTACACCTTC; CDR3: CASSLGGTESYGYTF
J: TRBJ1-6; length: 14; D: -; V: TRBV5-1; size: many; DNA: TGCGCCAGCAGCCCTGGGTCGGTCCAGGCACCCCTCCACTTT; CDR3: CASSPGSVQAPLHF
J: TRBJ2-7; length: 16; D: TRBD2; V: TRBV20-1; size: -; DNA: TGCAGTGCTATCAAGAGGAGTCTAGCGGGGATCTACGAGCAGTACTTC; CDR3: CSAIKRSLAGIYEQYF
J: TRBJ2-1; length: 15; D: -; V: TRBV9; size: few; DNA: TGTGCCAGCAGCGTAGATGGCATACTGGGGGATGAGCAGTTCTTC; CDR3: CASSVDGILGDEQFF
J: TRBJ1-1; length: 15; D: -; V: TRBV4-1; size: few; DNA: TGCGCCAGCAGCCAAGATTGGGCAGGGCACACTGAAGCTTTCTTT; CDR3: CASSQDWAGHTEAFF
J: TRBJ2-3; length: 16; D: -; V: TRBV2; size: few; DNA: TGTGCCAGCAGTGGGACTACTAGAATGGGCACAGATATGCAGTATTTT; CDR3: CASSGTTRMGTDMQYF
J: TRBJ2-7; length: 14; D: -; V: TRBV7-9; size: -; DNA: TGTGCCAGCAGCACCACAGCAAGCTCCTACGAGCAGTACTTC; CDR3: CASSTTASSYEQYF
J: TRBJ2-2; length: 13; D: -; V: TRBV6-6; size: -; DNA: TGTGCCAGCAGTTACACCAGATTCAGGGAGCTGTTTTTT; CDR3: CASSYTRFRELFF
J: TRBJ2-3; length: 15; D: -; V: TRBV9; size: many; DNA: TGTGCCAGCAGCGTAGTCAGCGGCCACACAGATACGCAGTATTTT; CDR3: CASSVVSGHTDTQYF
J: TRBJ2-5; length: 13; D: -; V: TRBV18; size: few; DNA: TGTGCCAGCTCCATTACCACCCAAGAGACCCAGTACTTC; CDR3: CASSITTQETQYF
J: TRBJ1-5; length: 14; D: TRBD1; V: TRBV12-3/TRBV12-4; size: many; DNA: TGTGCCAGCAGTCTGCACAGGGGAAATCAGCCCCAGCATTTT; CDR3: CASSLHRGNQPQHF
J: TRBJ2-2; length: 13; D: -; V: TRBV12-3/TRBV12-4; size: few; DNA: TGTGCCAGCTATCCGGGGCAGGCCGGGGAGCTGTTTTTT; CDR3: CASYPGQAGELFF
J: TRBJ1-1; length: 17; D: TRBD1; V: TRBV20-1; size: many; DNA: TGCAGTGCTAGAGATGCCGGGACAGCCTACATGAACACTGAAGCTTTCTTT; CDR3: CSARDAGTAYMNTEAFF
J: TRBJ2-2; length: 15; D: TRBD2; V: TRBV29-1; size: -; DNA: TGCAGCGTTGAAGGTTGGGGGGGACCGGTCGGGGAGCTGTTTTTT; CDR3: CSVEGWGGPVGELFF
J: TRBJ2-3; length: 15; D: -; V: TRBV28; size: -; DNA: TGTGCCAGCAAGTGGGGCGGGGGCAGAGCAGATACGCAGTATTTT; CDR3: CASKWGGGRADTQYF
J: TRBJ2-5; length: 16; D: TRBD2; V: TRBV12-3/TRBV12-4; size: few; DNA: TGTGCCAGCAGTGCGTTAGCGGGAGGGCCCTCGGAGACCCAGTACTTC; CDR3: CASSALAGGPSETQYF
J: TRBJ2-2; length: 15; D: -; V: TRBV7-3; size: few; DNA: TGTGCCAGCAGTTCCCCTGGGGCTGGGACCGGGGAGCTGTTTTTT; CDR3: CASSSPGAGTGELFF
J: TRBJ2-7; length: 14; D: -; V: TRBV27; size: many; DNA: TGTGCCAGCAGTGCTTTTGGCGGAGCCTACGAGCAGTACTTC; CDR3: CASSAFGGAYEQYF
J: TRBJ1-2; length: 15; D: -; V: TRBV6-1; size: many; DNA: TGTGCCAGCCAGCTTGACAGGAGGTATTTCTATGGCTACACCTTC; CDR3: CASQLDRRYFYGYTF
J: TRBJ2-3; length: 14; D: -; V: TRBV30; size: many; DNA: TGTGCCTGGATTCCACGAGCAGGGATAACTTCGCAGTATTTT; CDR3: CAWIPRAGITSQYF
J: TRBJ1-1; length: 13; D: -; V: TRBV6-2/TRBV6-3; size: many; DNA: TGTGCCAGCAGTTATCTGGAGAACACTGAAGCTTTCTTT; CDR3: CASSYLENTEAFF
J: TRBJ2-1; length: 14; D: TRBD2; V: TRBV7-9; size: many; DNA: TGTGCCAGCAACCTAATAGCGGGAGGGGGTGAGCAGTTCTTC; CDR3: CASNLIAGGGEQFF
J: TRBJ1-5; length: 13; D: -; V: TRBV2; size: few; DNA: TGTGCCAGCAGTGACCCCAGGGGTCAGCCCCAGCATTTT; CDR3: CASSDPRGQPQHF
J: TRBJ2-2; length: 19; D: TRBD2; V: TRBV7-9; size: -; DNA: TGTGCCAGCAGCTTACTCGGGACTCAGCGGGAGATGTACACCGGGGAGCTGTTTTTT; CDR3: CASSLLGTQREMYTGELFF
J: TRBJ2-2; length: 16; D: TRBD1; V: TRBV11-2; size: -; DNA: TGTGCCAGCAACTTATTAGGGGGACAGGGTACACGGGAGCTGTTTTTT; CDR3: CASNLLGGQGTRELFF
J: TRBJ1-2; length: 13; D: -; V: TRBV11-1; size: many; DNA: TGTGCCAGCAGTACCGACAGTTTCTATGGCTACACCTTC; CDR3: CASSTDSFYGYTF
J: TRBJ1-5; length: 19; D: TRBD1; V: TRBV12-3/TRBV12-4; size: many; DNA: TGTGCCAGCAGTTTTGGGGACAGGGTGTCGTGGCCGAGCAATCAGCCCCAGCATTTT; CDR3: CASSFGDRVSWPSNQPQHF
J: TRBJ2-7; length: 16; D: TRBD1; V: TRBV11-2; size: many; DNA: TGTGCCAGCAGCCCTTTTTCGGCGGGACAGGGATCCGAGCAGTACTTC; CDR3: CASSPFSAGQGSEQYF
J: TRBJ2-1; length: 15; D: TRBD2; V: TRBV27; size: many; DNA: TGTGCCAGCAGCGCACTAGCGGGAGTAACAAATGAGCAGTTCTTC; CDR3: CASSALAGVTNEQFF
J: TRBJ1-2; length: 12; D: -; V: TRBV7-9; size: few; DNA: TGTGCCAGCTTGAAAGTAGGCTATGGCTACACCTTC; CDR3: CASLKVGYGYTF
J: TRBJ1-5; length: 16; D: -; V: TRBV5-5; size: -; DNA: TGTGCCAGCAGCTTGGCCCCCCCGCCCGGCAATCAGCCCCAGCATTTT; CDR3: CASSLAPPPGNQPQHF
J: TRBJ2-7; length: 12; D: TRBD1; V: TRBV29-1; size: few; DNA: TGCAGCTTCCGGGACAGAACCTACGAGCAGTACTTC; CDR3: CSFRDRTYEQYF
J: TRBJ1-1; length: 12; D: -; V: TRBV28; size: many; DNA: TGTGCCAGCAGCACCGACGGGACTGAAGCTTTCTTT; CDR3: CASSTDGTEAFF
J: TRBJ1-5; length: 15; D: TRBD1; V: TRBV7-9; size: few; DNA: TGTGCCAGCAGCCAGGGGGGGAATAGCAATCAGCCCCAGCATTTT; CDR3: CASSQGGNSNQPQHF
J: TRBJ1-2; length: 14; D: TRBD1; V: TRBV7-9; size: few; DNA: TGTGCCAGCAGCTTATCTCTACAGGGGAACGGCTACACCTTC; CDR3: CASSLSLQGNGYTF
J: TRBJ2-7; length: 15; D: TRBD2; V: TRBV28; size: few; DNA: TGTGCCAGCAGTAACCTAGCGGGAGGAGCCTACGAGCAGTACTTC; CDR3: CASSNLAGGAYEQYF
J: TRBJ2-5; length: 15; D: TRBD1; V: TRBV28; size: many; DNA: TGTGCCAGCAATTCTCCGGGACAGGGACTCGAGACCCAGTACTTC; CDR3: CASNSPGQGLETQYF
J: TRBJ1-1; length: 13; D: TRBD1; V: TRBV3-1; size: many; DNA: TGTGCCAGCAGGGGACAGGTGAACACTGAAGCTTTCTTT; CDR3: CASRGQVNTEAFF
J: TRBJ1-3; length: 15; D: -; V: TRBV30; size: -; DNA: TGTGCCTGGGGGAGACAGGTCTACTCTGGAAACACCATATATTTT; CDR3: CAWGRQVYSGNTIYF
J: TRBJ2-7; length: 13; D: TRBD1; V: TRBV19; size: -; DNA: TGTGCCAGTAGAGGACAGGGGGCCATCGAGCAGTACTTC; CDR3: CASRGQGAIEQYF
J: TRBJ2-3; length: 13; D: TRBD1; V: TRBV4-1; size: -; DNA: TGCGCCAGCAGGGGGCAGGGGGCAAATACGCAGTATTTT; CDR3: CASRGQGANTQYF
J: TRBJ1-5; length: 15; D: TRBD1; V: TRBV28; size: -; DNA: TGTGCCAGCAGCCTATCTACAGGGGGCCTTAGGTCCCAGCATTTT; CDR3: CASSLSTGGLRSQHF
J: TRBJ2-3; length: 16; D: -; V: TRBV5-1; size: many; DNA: TGCGCCAGCAGCTCCAGGGACGCCTGGATTGCAGATACGCAGTATTTT; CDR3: CASSSRDAWIADTQYF
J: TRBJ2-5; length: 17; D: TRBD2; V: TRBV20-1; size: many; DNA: TGCAGTGCTAGAGATCGCCTAGCGGGAGCCGCACGAGAGACCCAGTACTTC; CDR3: CSARDRLAGAARETQYF
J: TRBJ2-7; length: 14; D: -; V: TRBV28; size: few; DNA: TGTGCCAGCAGAAACAGGGCCAATTCCTACGAGCAGTACTTC; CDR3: CASRNRANSYEQYF
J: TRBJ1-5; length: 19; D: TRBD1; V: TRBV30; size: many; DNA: TGTGCCTGGAGCCATGTGGTTCTCAGGGGGGGAATCGGGAATCAGCCCCAGCATTTT; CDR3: CAWSHVVLRGGIGNQPQHF
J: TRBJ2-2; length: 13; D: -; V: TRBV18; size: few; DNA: TGTGCCAGCTCAGCGACCGGTACCGGGGAGCTGTTTTTT; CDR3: CASSATGTGELFF